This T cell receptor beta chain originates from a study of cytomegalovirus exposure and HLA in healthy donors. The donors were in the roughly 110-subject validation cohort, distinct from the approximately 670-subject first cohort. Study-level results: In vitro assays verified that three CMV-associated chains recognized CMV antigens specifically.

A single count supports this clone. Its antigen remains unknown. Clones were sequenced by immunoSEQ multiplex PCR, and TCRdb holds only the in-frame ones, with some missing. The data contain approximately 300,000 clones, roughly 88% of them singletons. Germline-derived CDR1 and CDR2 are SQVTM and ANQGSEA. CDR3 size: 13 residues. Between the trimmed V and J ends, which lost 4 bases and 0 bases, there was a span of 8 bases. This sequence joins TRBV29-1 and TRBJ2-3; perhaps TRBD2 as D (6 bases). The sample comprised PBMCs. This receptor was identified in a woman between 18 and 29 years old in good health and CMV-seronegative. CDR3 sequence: CSVVGRSTDTQYF. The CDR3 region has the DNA TGCAGCGTTGTTGGGAGGAGCACAGATACGCAGTATTTT.